This T cell receptor (beta chain) was captured by sequencing in a study of shared clonotypes between healthy human individuals. Study results and limitations: Estimated richness was generally greater in naive than memory subsets. Sharing of clonotypes among donors was expected to vary with sequencing depth.

Donors comprised healthy HIV-negative adults lacking recent acute infections or vaccinations. Germline V lookup: CDR1 SEHNR, CDR2 FQNEAQ (reference sequence). The CDR3 contains 15 residues. Trimming cost V 5 bases and J 7 bases, with 20 bases left between them. The sorted-subset replicate PCRs were given around 200 ng DNA, which is some 29,000 T cell genomes. This table comes from immunoSEQ multiplex PCR, and its TCRdb copy is limited to in-frame clones, with some not included. This repertoire shows 100,000 to 120,000 clones, around two thirds found once; its top ten account for 20% to 25%. Comment on this clone: Antigen specificity is unknown.

V usage is TRBV7-9 and J usage is TRBJ2-5; D might be TRBD1 (6 bases). The sequence derives from a woman in her 30s in good health. Sequenced material: memory CD8+ T cells sorted from blood. Subset defined: CD45RO+ cells pooled with CCR7-negative TemRA cells. CDR3 DNA sequence: TGTGCCAGCAGCGGCCCGGGACACCGGCCTAGGACCCAGTACTTC. This translates into CASSGPGHRPRTQYF.